This entry concerns a single T cell receptor (beta chain). Its antigen is unknown. This sample stems from a study of blood T cells in healthy people across ages. The study, taken as a whole, reports: CMV infection status of these donors was not known. Long-lived donors carried more naive CD4+ cells and greater diversity than aged donors.

A sample-barcoded 5' primer and a J-beta primer mix were used in a second PCR of roughly 6 to 11 cycles. TCRdb redid the calling of the 5' RACE reads with MiXCR, one entry per CDR3 protein. The table includes roughly 1,700,000 distinct CDR3 sequences, approximately 30% detected once. The donors, healthy Caucasians from Russia, were aged 6 to 90. Material for sequencing was blood. The origin of this receptor is a woman in her twenties or thirties in good health.

The CDR3 reads CATSDPGQGLLETQYF. CDR3 nucleotide sequence: TGTGCCACCAGTGATCCCGGACAGGGACTATTGGAGACCCAGTACTTC. This rearrangement joins TRBV24-1 to TRBJ2-5, with a tentative D call TRBD1 (8 bases). Trimming cost V 3 bases and J 5 bases, with 18 bases left between them. CDR1 and CDR2 (germline): KGHDR, SFDVKD. This CDR3 is built from 16 residues.